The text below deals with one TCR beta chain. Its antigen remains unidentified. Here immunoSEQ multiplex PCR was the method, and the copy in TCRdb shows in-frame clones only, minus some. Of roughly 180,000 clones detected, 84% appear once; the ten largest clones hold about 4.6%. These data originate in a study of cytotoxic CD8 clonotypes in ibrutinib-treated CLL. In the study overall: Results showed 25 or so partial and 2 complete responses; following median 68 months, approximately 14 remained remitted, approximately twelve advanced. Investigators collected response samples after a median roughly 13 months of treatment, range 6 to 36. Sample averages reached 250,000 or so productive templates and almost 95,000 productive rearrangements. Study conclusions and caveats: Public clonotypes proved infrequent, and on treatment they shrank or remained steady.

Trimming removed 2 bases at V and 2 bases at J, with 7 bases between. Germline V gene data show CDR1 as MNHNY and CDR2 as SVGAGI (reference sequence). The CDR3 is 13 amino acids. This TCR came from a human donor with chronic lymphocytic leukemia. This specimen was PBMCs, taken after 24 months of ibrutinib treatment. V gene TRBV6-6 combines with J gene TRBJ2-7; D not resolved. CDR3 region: CASSYGQTYEQYF. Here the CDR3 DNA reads TGTGCCAGCAGTTACGGTCAGACCTACGAGCAGTACTTC.